This T cell receptor (beta chain) was documented in a study of shared clonotypes between healthy human individuals. General study results and limits: Sequencing depth was expected to influence donor clonotype sharing.

Donors included only healthy HIV-negative adults lacking recent acute infections or vaccinations. In regard to this clone: Its antigen remains unidentified.

Losses at the gene ends were 5 bases for V and 5 bases for J; bases not matched to a gene: 11. This CDR3 has 17 amino acids. Germline V CDR1 and CDR2: PRHDT, FYEKMQ (reference sequence). Each cell subset's genomic DNA was divided evenly among several immunoSEQ plates. Clones were read by immunoSEQ multiplex PCR, and TCRdb kept only the in-frame ones, dropping some. Of over a million clones listed, 95% to 97% are singletons. The chain uses TRBV13 and TRBJ2-5; TRBD2 matches at 13 bases. The sequenced sample consisted of naive CD4+ T cells sorted from blood. Specified subset: CD45RA+ positively selected. This TCR derives from a man between 25 and 39 years old in good health. Written as DNA, the CDR3 is TGTGCCAGCAGCCTTCGACGGACTAGCGGGAGAACGGAGACCCAGTACTTC. Residues: CASSLRRTSGRTETQYF. Full variable domain (remainder filled in from reference TRBV13 and TRBJ2-5): AAGVIQSPRHLIKEKRETATLKCYPIPRHDTVYWYQQGPGQDPQFLISFYEKMQSDKGSIPDRFSAQQFSDYHSELNMSSLELGDSALYFCASSLRRTSGRTETQYFGPGTRLLVL.